These T cell receptor beta chains were read from a single sample in a study of T cell changes during pregnancy in multiple sclerosis. Method: immunoSEQ multiplex PCR; TCRdb's copy keeps in-frame clones and lacks some. The sample carries 60,000 to 75,000 clones, roughly 93% recorded once. The input for sequencing was peripheral blood, taken in the third trimester of pregnancy. The receptors were gathered from a female donor with multiple sclerosis, enrolled in a pregnancy study. Each CDR3 is given with its conserved first and last residue. Each record gives: V gene, J gene, clone size, D gene, CDR3 DNA, CDR3 protein. D genes are given only for firm matches. Size is omitted from some rows. Given values are once, few, many or a class for expanded clones.

v_gene: TRBV18; j_gene: TRBJ2-7; abundance: -; d_gene: -; CDR3nt: TGTGCCAGCTCGTCATCCTACGAGCAGTACTTC; CDR3aa: CASSSSYEQYF
v_gene: TRBV7-8; j_gene: TRBJ1-2; abundance: -; d_gene: TRBD1; CDR3nt: TGTGCCAGCAGCCTCCGGGACAGGGCGTATGGCTACACCTTC; CDR3aa: CASSLRDRAYGYTF
v_gene: TRBV2; j_gene: TRBJ1-2; abundance: -; d_gene: TRBD1; CDR3nt: TGTGCCAGCAGCCTACCGGGACAGCGGTTCCCTTTC; CDR3aa: CASSLPGQRFPF
v_gene: TRBV28; j_gene: TRBJ2-7; abundance: once; d_gene: TRBD1; CDR3nt: TGTGCCAGCAGTTCCACCGGGACAGGGTGGTACGAGCAGTACTTC; CDR3aa: CASSSTGTGWYEQYF
v_gene: TRBV6-6; j_gene: TRBJ2-7; abundance: -; d_gene: TRBD1; CDR3nt: TGTGCCAGCAGTTACTCTGGGGACAGCCCCTACGAGCAGTACTTC; CDR3aa: CASSYSGDSPYEQYF
v_gene: TRBV18; j_gene: TRBJ2-5; abundance: -; d_gene: TRBD1; CDR3nt: TGTGCCAGCTCACCTAGGGCAGGGGGCTTGGGAGAGACCCAGTACTTC; CDR3aa: CASSPRAGGLGETQYF
v_gene: TRBV19; j_gene: TRBJ2-1; abundance: -; d_gene: TRBD1; CDR3nt: TGTGCCAGTAAGGGGGACAGGGGGTCCTACAATGAGCAGTTCTTC; CDR3aa: CASKGDRGSYNEQFF
v_gene: TRBV5-5; j_gene: TRBJ2-7; abundance: -; d_gene: -; CDR3nt: TGTGCCAGCAGCTTGTTGAGCTCCTACGAGCAGTACTTC; CDR3aa: CASSLLSSYEQYF
v_gene: TRBV29-1; j_gene: TRBJ1-2; abundance: -; d_gene: TRBD1; CDR3nt: TGCAGCGTTGATTGGCAGGGGGCGCAGGGATCCAACTATGGCTACACCTTC; CDR3aa: CSVDWQGAQGSNYGYTF
v_gene: TRBV5-1; j_gene: TRBJ1-6; abundance: -; d_gene: -; CDR3nt: TGCGCCAGCAGACCGGACAGCTTGTATAATTCACCCCTCCACTTT; CDR3aa: CASRPDSLYNSPLHF
v_gene: TRBV7-8; j_gene: TRBJ2-5; abundance: -; d_gene: TRBD2; CDR3nt: TGTGCCAGCAGCTTGAGGGCTAGCGGGGGGGCGGGACACCAAGAGACCCAGTACTTC; CDR3aa: CASSLRASGGAGHQETQYF
v_gene: TRBV5-1; j_gene: TRBJ2-1; abundance: -; d_gene: -; CDR3nt: TGCGCCAGCAGCTTGGGTGGCAGGGCCCTAATCGATGAGCAGTTCTTC; CDR3aa: CASSLGGRALIDEQFF
v_gene: TRBV5-4; j_gene: TRBJ1-1; abundance: once; d_gene: -; CDR3nt: TGTGCCAGCAGCTTTCGGACAAATATGAACACTGAAGCTTTCTTT; CDR3aa: CASSFRTNMNTEAFF
v_gene: TRBV7-5; j_gene: TRBJ2-5; abundance: -; d_gene: -; CDR3nt: TGTGCCAGAAGCTTAGCAACAGGGGGCGACCAAGAGACCCAGTACTTC; CDR3aa: CARSLATGGDQETQYF
v_gene: TRBV28; j_gene: TRBJ1-1; abundance: -; d_gene: -; CDR3nt: TGTGCCAGCAGTTCGATCAGGCGCGCCAACACTGAAGCTTTCTTT; CDR3aa: CASSSIRRANTEAFF
v_gene: TRBV7-2; j_gene: TRBJ2-1; abundance: -; d_gene: -; CDR3nt: TGTGCCAGCACCCCCGTGGTGAGGGGGTCCTACAATGAGCAGTTCTTC; CDR3aa: CASTPVVRGSYNEQFF
v_gene: TRBV6-5; j_gene: TRBJ1-2; abundance: -; d_gene: -; CDR3nt: TGTGCCAGCAGTGAAGATCAGGGATACTATGGCTACACCTTC; CDR3aa: CASSEDQGYYGYTF
v_gene: TRBV6-6; j_gene: TRBJ1-2; abundance: -; d_gene: -; CDR3nt: TGTGCCACCGCGAGATATGGCTACACCTTC; CDR3aa: CATARYGYTF
v_gene: TRBV2; j_gene: TRBJ1-6; abundance: -; d_gene: TRBD1; CDR3nt: TGTGCCAGTTCCCCGGGACAGGGTGGGGTTCCCCTCCACTTT; CDR3aa: CASSPGQGGVPLHF
v_gene: TRBV7-2; j_gene: TRBJ1-1; abundance: -; d_gene: -; CDR3nt: TGTGCCAGCAGCTCCACCCAGGCTAACACTGAAGCTTTCTTT; CDR3aa: CASSSTQANTEAFF
v_gene: TRBV18; j_gene: TRBJ2-4; abundance: -; d_gene: TRBD2; CDR3nt: TGTGCCAGCTCACCACCGGGAGCGGGGGGGCCCAAAAACATTCAGTACTTC; CDR3aa: CASSPPGAGGPKNIQYF
v_gene: TRBV5-1; j_gene: TRBJ2-2; abundance: -; d_gene: -; CDR3nt: TGCGCCAGCAGCCCCTCCTCAGGGTCCGGGGAGCTGTTTTTT; CDR3aa: CASSPSSGSGELFF
v_gene: TRBV6-5; j_gene: TRBJ2-1; abundance: -; d_gene: -; CDR3nt: TGTGCCAGCAGTTGGGAGGGGGGGTATGAGCAGTTCTTC; CDR3aa: CASSWEGGYEQFF
v_gene: TRBV4-3; j_gene: TRBJ2-7; abundance: -; d_gene: -; CDR3nt: TGCGCCAGCAGCCTCTCACTTCAGGTCCGCTACGAGCAGTACTTC; CDR3aa: CASSLSLQVRYEQYF
v_gene: TRBV5-1; j_gene: TRBJ1-1; abundance: -; d_gene: TRBD1; CDR3nt: TGCGCCAGTGCTGCCGGGACAGGGCCCACTGAAGCTTTCTTT; CDR3aa: CASAAGTGPTEAFF
v_gene: TRBV7-9; j_gene: TRBJ2-1; abundance: -; d_gene: -; CDR3nt: TGTGCCAGCGAAACCGGGACAACCTTCTCCAATGAGCAGTTCTTC; CDR3aa: CASETGTTFSNEQFF
v_gene: TRBV7-2; j_gene: TRBJ1-2; abundance: -; d_gene: TRBD1; CDR3nt: TGTGCCAGCAGCTTAGTACCGGACAGGGGTAACTATGGCTACACCTTC; CDR3aa: CASSLVPDRGNYGYTF
v_gene: TRBV4-1; j_gene: TRBJ1-5; abundance: -; d_gene: -; CDR3nt: TGCGCCAGCAGCCAGGAGTTCTTAACCGATCAGCCCCAGCATTTT; CDR3aa: CASSQEFLTDQPQHF
v_gene: TRBV6-1; j_gene: TRBJ1-1; abundance: -; d_gene: -; CDR3nt: TGTGCCAGCAGTGTGCCGCCGGGGGCTTTCTTT; CDR3aa: CASSVPPGAFF
v_gene: TRBV5-1; j_gene: TRBJ2-1; abundance: -; d_gene: TRBD2; CDR3nt: TGCGCCAGCAGCTATACAAGGGGCTTCTTGGGAGGGGTCAATGAGCAGTTCTTC; CDR3aa: CASSYTRGFLGGVNEQFF
v_gene: TRBV11-2; j_gene: TRBJ2-3; abundance: -; d_gene: TRBD2; CDR3nt: TGTGCCAGCAGCTTAGTCCTAGCGGGTGAGGGCACAGATACGCAGTATTTT; CDR3aa: CASSLVLAGEGTDTQYF
v_gene: TRBV5-4; j_gene: TRBJ1-5; abundance: -; d_gene: TRBD1; CDR3nt: TGTGCCAGCAGCCGGGACAGGGGGAGCAATCAGCCCCAGCATTTT; CDR3aa: CASSRDRGSNQPQHF
v_gene: TRBV6-5; j_gene: TRBJ1-2; abundance: -; d_gene: TRBD1; CDR3nt: TGTGCCACCAGGACAGGGGAAGGTCATGGCTACACCTTC; CDR3aa: CATRTGEGHGYTF
v_gene: TRBV28; j_gene: TRBJ2-2; abundance: few; d_gene: TRBD2; CDR3nt: TGTGCCAGCACCTTGAATGGGGCTAGCGGGGCGAACACCGGGGAGCTGTTTTTT; CDR3aa: CASTLNGASGANTGELFF
v_gene: TRBV2; j_gene: TRBJ2-1; abundance: -; d_gene: TRBD2; CDR3nt: TGTGCCAGCAGCGAAGGACTAGCGGGGCAGTTCTTC; CDR3aa: CASSEGLAGQFF
v_gene: TRBV7-2; j_gene: TRBJ2-7; abundance: -; d_gene: -; CDR3nt: TGTGCCAGCAGCCCCCCCATCCCCTACGAGCAGTACTTC; CDR3aa: CASSPPIPYEQYF
v_gene: TRBV27; j_gene: TRBJ1-6; abundance: -; d_gene: -; CDR3nt: TGTGCCAGCAGGAGCCCCGGAAGGCGCGAGGCGGTCCTCCACTTT; CDR3aa: CASRSPGRREAVLHF
v_gene: TRBV5-1; j_gene: TRBJ2-3; abundance: once; d_gene: TRBD1; CDR3nt: TGCGCCAGCAACTTACAGGGGGCCGAAGATACGCAGTATTTT; CDR3aa: CASNLQGAEDTQYF
v_gene: TRBV15; j_gene: TRBJ2-2; abundance: few; d_gene: -; CDR3nt: TGTGCCACCAGCAGAGATGGGACAAACACCGGGGAGCTGTTTTTT; CDR3aa: CATSRDGTNTGELFF
v_gene: TRBV6-1; j_gene: TRBJ1-1; abundance: -; d_gene: -; CDR3nt: TGTGCCAGCATTATCCAGGGGAACACTGAAGCTTTCTTT; CDR3aa: CASIIQGNTEAFF
v_gene: TRBV5-1; j_gene: TRBJ2-3; abundance: -; d_gene: -; CDR3nt: TGCGCCAGCAGCTTTTGGACGGGAGAGGGTACGCAGTATTTT; CDR3aa: CASSFWTGEGTQYF
v_gene: TRBV7-9; j_gene: TRBJ2-5; abundance: -; d_gene: TRBD1; CDR3nt: TGTGCCAGTCTAGCAGGGGGCGCGGAGACCCAGTACTTC; CDR3aa: CASLAGGAETQYF
v_gene: TRBV7-3; j_gene: TRBJ2-5; abundance: -; d_gene: -; CDR3nt: TGTGCCAGCAGCTTAACCGGGGGACTTTTGGCGGGGCCACAAGAGACCCAGTACTTC; CDR3aa: CASSLTGGLLAGPQETQYF
v_gene: TRBV25-1; j_gene: TRBJ2-5; abundance: -; d_gene: -; CDR3nt: TGTGCCAGCAGTGAATCAGGGTGGGAGACCCAGTACTTC; CDR3aa: CASSESGWETQYF
v_gene: TRBV27; j_gene: TRBJ1-1; abundance: -; d_gene: TRBD1; CDR3nt: TGTGCCAGCAGCCCCAGACAGGGGGCGCGCACTGAAGCTTTCTTT; CDR3aa: CASSPRQGARTEAFF
v_gene: TRBV7-2; j_gene: TRBJ1-6; abundance: -; d_gene: TRBD1; CDR3nt: TGTGCCAGCAGCTTCAACCCAGGGGGGACCTATAATTCACCCCTCCACTTT; CDR3aa: CASSFNPGGTYNSPLHF
v_gene: TRBV4-1; j_gene: TRBJ1-5; abundance: many; d_gene: TRBD1; CDR3nt: TGCGCCAGCAGCCAAGGTCCAGGACAGGGCCAGCAGCCCCAGCATTTT; CDR3aa: CASSQGPGQGQQPQHF
v_gene: TRBV28; j_gene: TRBJ1-5; abundance: -; d_gene: -; CDR3nt: TGTGCCAGCAGGGCAGGAAAAGATTGGCGGGTTCAGCCCCAGCATTTT; CDR3aa: CASRAGKDWRVQPQHF
v_gene: TRBV9; j_gene: TRBJ1-4; abundance: -; d_gene: TRBD1; CDR3nt: TGTGCCAGCAGCGTAGCTTCTGGGGACAGGGGGCCGGGTGAAAAACTGTTTTTT; CDR3aa: CASSVASGDRGPGEKLFF
v_gene: TRBV5-5; j_gene: TRBJ1-5; abundance: -; d_gene: -; CDR3nt: TGTGCCAGCAGCTTAGAGGGAGGCAATCAGCCCCAGCATTTT; CDR3aa: CASSLEGGNQPQHF
v_gene: TRBV7-9; j_gene: TRBJ2-3; abundance: -; d_gene: TRBD2; CDR3nt: TGTGCCAGCAGCCTGATGACCGGGGGGACAGATACGCAGTATTTT; CDR3aa: CASSLMTGGTDTQYF
v_gene: TRBV12-5; j_gene: TRBJ2-5; abundance: once; d_gene: -; CDR3nt: TGTGCTAGTGCCATGGCGGGGATAGAGACCCAGTACTTC; CDR3aa: CASAMAGIETQYF